Shown below are 29 T cell receptor beta chains from a single sample sequenced in a study of blood T cell repertoires in COVID-19. Data came from immunoSEQ multiplex PCR; TCRdb stores just in-frame clones and leaves some out. The sample records 150,000 to 200,000 clones, about 78% being singletons. Sequenced sample: PBMCs or T cells enriched from blood (not recorded which). The receptor set was obtained from a woman in her fifties or sixties who had recovered from COVID-19.

The chain is built from TRBV28 and TRBJ2-5; 11 bases map to TRBD2. Germline trimming cut 3 bases from V and 5 bases from J; bases unmatched to any gene: 5. Germline V gene sequence: CDR1 MDHEN, CDR2 SYDVKM. The CDR3 contains 15 residues. CDR3: CASSLTSGKSETQYF. As DNA, the CDR3 is TGTGCCAGCAGTTTGACTAGCGGGAAATCGGAGACCCAGTACTTC.

This sequence joins TRBV27 and TRBJ2-7, with 13 bases that match TRBD2. CDR1 and CDR2 (germline): MNHEY, SMNVEV (reference sequence). Trimming removed 5 bases from V and 0 bases from J; junction bases left unmatched: 13. The CDR3 has 19 residues. The CDR3 protein is CASSTTSRGLAGPSYEQYF. The CDR3, as DNA: TGTGCCAGCAGTACCACCTCCCGGGGACTAGCGGGACCCTCCTACGAGCAGTACTTC.

V usage is TRBV29-1 and J usage is TRBJ1-3, with 8 bases fitting TRBD1. This CDR3 spans 14 amino acids. V was pared by 7 bases and J by 3 bases, with 8 bases of the junction left unmatched. Germline V gene sequence: CDR1 SQVTM, CDR2 ANQGSEA. CDR3 sequence: CSATPGTGGNTIYF. CDR3 nucleotides: TGCAGCGCAACCCCCGGGACAGGTGGAAACACCATATATTTT.

V is TRBV3-1 (or the pseudogene TRBV3-2) and J is TRBJ1-2; a possible D gene is TRBD1 (6 bases). Germline assignment: CDR1 LGHDT and CDR2 YNNKEL (reference sequence). Deletions cut 3 bases from V and 10 bases from J, with 15 bases between. CDR3 length equals 13 residues. This CDR3 reads CASSQGRGVAYTF. The CDR3 DNA follows: TGTGCCAGCAGCCAGGGCAGGGGAGTTGCCTACACCTTC.

This chain uses TRBV5-4 with TRBJ2-7; tentatively, D is TRBD1 (5 bases). Germline V gene lookup returns CDR1 SGHNT and CDR2 YYREEE (reference sequence). The CDR3 has 14 residues. V was cut by 5 bases and J by 4 bases, with 16 bases left in between. The CDR3 DNA reads TGTGCCAGCAGTCGGGCAGGGCAGGCGTACGAGCAGTACTTC. Encoded protein: CASSRAGQAYEQYF.

The chain uses TRBV27 and TRBJ1-5; 7 bases fit TRBD1. This CDR3 has 15 amino acids. V shed 2 bases, J shed 4 bases, and the junction held 5 bases outside the gene matches. CDR1 is MNHEY, CDR2 SMNVEV, per germline (reference sequence). CDR3 amino acids: CASSLRQGRNQPQHF. The CDR3 DNA sequence: TGTGCCAGCAGTTTAAGACAGGGCCGGAATCAGCCCCAGCATTTT.

In its sample, this clone was seen a few times. The rearrangement links TRBV30 to TRBJ1-2, with a weak D call TRBD1 (6 bases). Deletions cut 3 bases from V and 6 bases from J, with 14 bases between. From germline, CDR1 is GTSNPN and CDR2 SVGIG (reference sequence). This CDR3 has 13 residues. The CDR3 nucleotides are TGTGCCTGGAGGATACAGGGAACTGATGGCTACACCTTC. This gives the protein CAWRIQGTDGYTF.

V is TRBV5-5 and J is TRBJ1-1, with 10 bases lining up with TRBD1. The CDR3 runs 16 residues. V trimming: 4 bases; J trimming: 1 base; junction bases outside the gene matches: 7. Germline V gives CDR1 SGHKS, CDR2 YYEKEE (reference sequence). The CDR3 sequence: CASSPVWDRGNTEAFF. The CDR3 DNA reads TGTGCCAGCAGCCCCGTTTGGGACAGGGGGAACACTGAAGCTTTCTTT. Looking up the rest from reference TRBV5-5 and TRBJ1-1 gives the full variable domain: DAGVTQSPTHLIKTRGQQVTLRCSPISGHKSVSWYQQVLGQGPQFIFQYYEKEERGRGNFPDRFSARQFPNYSSELNVNALLLGDSALYLCASSPVWDRGNTEAFFGQGTRLTVV.

The chain uses TRBV4-2 and TRBJ2-7, with a weak D call TRBD2 (6 bases). Germline V gives CDR1 LGHNA, CDR2 YNFKEQ. Trimming removed 0 bases at V and 1 base at J, with 13 bases between. This CDR3 has 16 residues. The CDR3 is CASSQDSTSHSYEQYF. CDR3 sequence (DNA): TGTGCCAGCAGCCAAGATAGCACTAGCCATTCCTACGAGCAGTACTTC.

The chain uses TRBV2 and TRBJ1-2, with 12 bases aligning to TRBD1. CDR1 and CDR2 from the germline V gene are SNHLY and FYNNEI. The CDR3 consists of 15 residues. The trim removed 6 bases at V and 4 bases at J, leaving 6 bases unmatched. CDR3 nucleotide sequence: TGTGCCAGCAGGCCGGGACAGGGGGCTGGCTATGGCTACACCTTC. Protein: CASRPGQGAGYGYTF.

The chain employs TRBV5-1 and TRBJ2-3, with TRBD2 matching 9 bases. This CDR3 is built from 17 residues. V lost 0 bases, J lost 5 bases, and 10 bases stayed unmatched. Germline CDR1 and CDR2: SGHRS and YFSETQ. CDR3 DNA sequence: TGCGCCAGCAGCTTGGCGGGGACTAGCTTTTCGCAAGATACGCAGTATTTT. It specifies CASSLAGTSFSQDTQYF. Using reference TRBV5-1 and TRBJ2-3 for the parts outside the CDR3, the full variable domain is KAGVTQTPRYLIKTRGQQVTLSCSPISGHRSVSWYQQTPGQGLQFLFEYFSETQRNKGNFPGRFSGRQFSNSRSEMNVSTLELGDSALYLCASSLAGTSFSQDTQYFGPGTRLTVL.

This clone was observed a handful of times. The rearrangement links TRBV30 to TRBJ2-2; tentatively, D is TRBD2 (5 bases). Trimming pared 0 bases from V and 5 bases from J, leaving 13 bases between. The CDR3 runs 15 residues. Germline V gene lookup returns CDR1 GTSNPN and CDR2 SVGIG (reference sequence). This CDR3 is CAWSVPAVETGELFF. The CDR3 bases are TGTGCCTGGAGTGTACCAGCGGTGGAAACCGGGGAGCTGTTTTTT.

The chain employs TRBV5-4 and TRBJ1-6; D is ambiguous. CDR1 is SGHNT, CDR2 YYREEE, per germline (reference sequence). The CDR3 spans 15 residues. V lost 3 bases and J lost 3, with 10 bases in between. The CDR3 nucleotides are TGTGCCAGCAGCTCCGGGTCCGACTATAATTCACCCCTCCACTTT. Translation gives CASSSGSDYNSPLHF.

This chain connects TRBV5-1 to TRBJ2-3; no clear D. The V and J ends lost 4 bases and 0 bases respectively, with 6 bases between them. Germline assignment: CDR1 SGHRS and CDR2 YFSETQ. The CDR3 has 13 residues. The CDR3 DNA follows: TGCGCCAGCAGCGTTATTAGCACAGATACGCAGTATTTT. Its protein product is CASSVISTDTQYF.

The chain links TRBV3-1 (or the pseudogene TRBV3-2) to TRBJ2-1; 9 bases line up with TRBD2. CDR3 length: 16 residues. V lost 1 base to trimming and J lost 9 bases; unmatched junction nucleotides: 10. Germline CDR1 LGHDT, CDR2 YNNKEL (reference sequence). The CDR3 reads CASSQGSSGNRGEQFF. The CDR3 coding sequence is TGTGCCAGCAGCCAAGGATCTAGCGGGAACAGGGGTGAGCAGTTCTTC.

The chain carries TRBV19 and TRBJ2-1, with 8 bases aligning to TRBD2. After removal of 7 bases from V and 5 bases from J, the junction contained 10 bases not matched to a gene. Germline CDR1 is LNHDA and CDR2 is SQIVND (reference sequence). The CDR3 loop spans 15 amino acids. The CDR3, as DNA: TGTGCCAGTACCCTCTTGGGACTAGGCGACAATGAGCAGTTCTTC. This gives the protein CASTLLGLGDNEQFF.

V usage is TRBV6-1 and J usage is TRBJ2-7, with D perhaps TRBD2 (5 bases). CDR3 length: 15 amino acids. The germline V gene encodes CDR1 MNHNS and CDR2 SASEGT. V was cut by 3 bases and J by 3 bases, with 15 bases left in between. The CDR3 loop reads CASSDRGAANYEQYF. CDR3 coding DNA: TGTGCCAGCAGTGATCGGGGAGCGGCCAACTACGAGCAGTACTTC.

The chain employs TRBV5-4 and TRBJ2-2; 12 bases are a match to TRBD1. The germline V gene has CDR1 SGHNT and CDR2 YYREEE (reference sequence). With 5 bases clipped from V and 8 bases from J, the junction kept 10 bases outside the gene matches. The length of the CDR3 is 16 residues. The CDR3 DNA is TGTGCCAGCAGTTGGGCCGGGACAGGGGGCCGTGGGGAGCTGTTTTTT. This encodes CASSWAGTGGRGELFF.

This chain connects TRBV7-3 to TRBJ1-1; tentatively, D is TRBD1 (5 bases). V lost 2 bases and J lost 1, with 11 bases in between. The CDR3 spans 15 residues. Germline CDR1 and CDR2: SGHTA and FQGTGA. DNA of the CDR3: TGTGCCAGCAGCTTATCGGGGGATCGGAACACTGAAGCTTTCTTT. Residues: CASSLSGDRNTEAFF. Using reference TRBV7-3 and TRBJ1-1 for the parts outside the CDR3, the full variable domain is GAGVSQTPSNKVTEKGKYVELRCDPISGHTALYWYRQSLGQGPEFLIYFQGTGAADDSGLPNDRFFAVRPEGSVSTLKIQRTERGDSAVYLCASSLSGDRNTEAFFGQGTRLTVV.

The chain is built from TRBV28 and TRBJ1-6; D may be TRBD1 (5 bases). CDR1 is MDHEN and CDR2 is SYDVKM in the germline V gene. The CDR3 is 17 residues long. The V gene lost 2 bases and the J gene lost 15 bases, with 26 bases spanning the gap. The chain's CDR3 is CASSLSGAGFEISVLHF. The CDR3 nucleotides read TGTGCCAGCAGTTTAAGTGGGGCAGGGTTTGAAATTTCTGTCCTCCACTTT.

This clone was seen only a few times. The chain joins TRBV7-9 to TRBJ2-2, with unresolved D. This CDR3 comprises 15 residues. Per germline, CDR1 SEHNR and CDR2 FQNEAQ (reference sequence). V gave up 3 bases and J gave up 3 bases, with 11 bases separating them. The chain's CDR3 is CASSFRLGDTGELFF. DNA of the CDR3: TGTGCCAGCAGCTTTCGCCTAGGTGACACCGGGGAGCTGTTTTTT.

The chain links TRBV7-2 to TRBJ2-2; D is ambiguous. The CDR3 contains 13 residues. Trimming pared 5 bases from V and 1 base from J, leaving 5 bases between. CDR1 and CDR2 (germline): SGHTA, FQGNSA. The CDR3: CASSVLNTGELFF. The CDR3 bases are TGTGCCAGCAGCGTCCTGAACACCGGGGAGCTGTTTTTT.

The sample holds a few counts of this clone. The chain joins TRBV21-1 to TRBJ1-6; the table's D call TRBD1 went unverified against the DNA. TRBV21-1 is tagged as a pseudogene. The CDR3 loop spans 17 amino acids. The CDR3 region has the DNA TGTGCCAGCAGCAAAGGGGTGGGGGCGTTGGGTAATTCACCCCTCCACTTT. Translation: CASSKGVGALGNSPLHF.

This clone was found many times. V gene TRBV28 combines with J gene TRBJ2-1, with 10 nucleotides matching TRBD1. J was trimmed by 15 bases and V by 3 bases; bases with no gene match: 5. Looked up from germline, CDR1 is MDHEN and CDR2 is SYDVKM. The CDR3 is 12 residues long. CDR3 sequence reads: CASSFERTGGFF. CDR3 nucleotides: TGTGCCAGCAGTTTTGAGAGGACAGGGGGGTTCTTC.

The rearrangement joins TRBV7-9 to TRBJ1-1, with TRBD1 identical over 7 bases. This CDR3 is 15 amino acids long. Unmatched junction bases numbered 3, after V lost 2 bases and J lost 0 bases. Germline values: CDR1 SEHNR, CDR2 FQNEAQ (reference sequence). This CDR3 is CASSLKGTVNTEAFF. For the CDR3, the DNA is TGTGCCAGCAGCTTAAAAGGGACAGTGAACACTGAAGCTTTCTTT.

This chain links TRBV6-5 with TRBJ1-2, with D hard to call. The germline V gene encodes CDR1 MNHEY and CDR2 SVGAGI. The CDR3 covers 14 residues. Deletions cut 0 bases from V and 14 bases from J, with 19 bases between. The DNA for the CDR3 is TGTGCCAGCAGTTACTCCGGTGGCTCCTTGGCGGGTACCTTC. This sequence encodes CASSYSGGSLAGTF.

V gene TRBV6-5 combines with J gene TRBJ2-5, with 8 positions matching TRBD2. V lost 10 bases, J lost 5 bases, and 9 bases stayed unmatched. Germline loops: CDR1 MNHEY, CDR2 SVGAGI. The CDR3 is 13 amino acids. The CDR3 sequence is CATSSGGAETQYF. The CDR3 coding sequence is TGTGCCACCTCCTCCGGGGGGGCGGAGACCCAGTACTTC.

V is TRBV24-1 and J is TRBJ2-1, with a tentative D call TRBD2 (6 bases). Germline values: CDR1 KGHDR, CDR2 SFDVKD. CDR3 length equals 13 residues. Deletions cut 8 bases from V and 6 bases from J, with 13 bases between. CDR3 sequence reads: CATNGDFSNEQFF. The CDR3, as DNA: TGTGCCACCAACGGGGACTTCTCCAATGAGCAGTTCTTC.

The chain is built from TRBV7-9 and TRBJ2-7; tentative D call: TRBD2 (5 bases). This CDR3 has 14 amino acids. Per germline, CDR1 SEHNR and CDR2 FQNEAQ (reference sequence). V was pared by 5 bases and J by 3 bases, with 14 bases between. Here the CDR3 DNA reads TGTGCCAGCAGCCGGGGTGAGCTAGGCTACGAGCAGTACTTC. The encoded protein is CASSRGELGYEQYF. The whole variable domain, filled in from reference TRBV7-9 and TRBJ2-7, reads DTGVSQNPRHKITKRGQNVTFRCDPISEHNRLYWYRQTLGQGPEFLTYFQNEAQLEKSRLLSDRFSAERPKGSFSTLEIQRTEQGDSAMYLCASSRGELGYEQYFGPGTRLTVT.